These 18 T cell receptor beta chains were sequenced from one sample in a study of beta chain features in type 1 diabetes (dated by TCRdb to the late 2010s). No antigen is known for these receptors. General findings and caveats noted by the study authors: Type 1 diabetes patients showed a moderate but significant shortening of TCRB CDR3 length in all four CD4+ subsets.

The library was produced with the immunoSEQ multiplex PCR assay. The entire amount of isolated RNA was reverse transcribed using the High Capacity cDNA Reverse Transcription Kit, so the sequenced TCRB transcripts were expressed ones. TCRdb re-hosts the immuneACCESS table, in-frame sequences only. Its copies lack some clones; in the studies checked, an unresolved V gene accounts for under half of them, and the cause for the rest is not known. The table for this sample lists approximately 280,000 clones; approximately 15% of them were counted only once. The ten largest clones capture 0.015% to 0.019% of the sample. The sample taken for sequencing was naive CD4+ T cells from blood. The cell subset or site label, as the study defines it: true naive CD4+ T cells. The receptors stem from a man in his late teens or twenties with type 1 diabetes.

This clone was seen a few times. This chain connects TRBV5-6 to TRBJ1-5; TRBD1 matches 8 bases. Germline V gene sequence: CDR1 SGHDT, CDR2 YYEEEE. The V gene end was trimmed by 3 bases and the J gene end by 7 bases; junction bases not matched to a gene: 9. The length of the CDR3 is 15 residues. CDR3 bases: TGTGCCAGCAGCTGGGGCCAGGGGGCTTGGCAGCCCCAGCATTTT. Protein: CASSWGQGAWQPQHF.

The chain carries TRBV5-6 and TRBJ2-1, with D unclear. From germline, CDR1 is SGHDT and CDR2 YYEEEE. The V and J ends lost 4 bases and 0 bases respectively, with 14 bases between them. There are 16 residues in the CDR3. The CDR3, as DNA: TGTGCCAGCAGCCAAATTGACAAAAGCTCCTACAATGAGCAGTTCTTC. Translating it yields CASSQIDKSSYNEQFF.

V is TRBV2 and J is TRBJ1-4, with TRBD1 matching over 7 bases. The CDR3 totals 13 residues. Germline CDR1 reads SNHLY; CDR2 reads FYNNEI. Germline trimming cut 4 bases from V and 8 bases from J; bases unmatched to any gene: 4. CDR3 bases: TGTGCCAGCAGTGGGGACAGTCCAGAAAAACTGTTTTTT. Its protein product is CASSGDSPEKLFF.

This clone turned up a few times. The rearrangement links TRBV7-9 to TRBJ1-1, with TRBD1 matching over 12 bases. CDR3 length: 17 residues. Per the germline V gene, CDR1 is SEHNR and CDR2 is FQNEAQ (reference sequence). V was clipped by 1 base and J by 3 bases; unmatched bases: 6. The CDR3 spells CASSLDPGQGAYTEAFF. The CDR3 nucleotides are TGTGCCAGCAGCTTAGACCCGGGACAGGGGGCGTACACTGAAGCTTTCTTT.

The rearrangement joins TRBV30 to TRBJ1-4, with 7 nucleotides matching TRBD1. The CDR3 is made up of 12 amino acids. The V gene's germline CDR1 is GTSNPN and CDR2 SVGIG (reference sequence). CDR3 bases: TGTGCGGCGCGACAGGGTAATGAAAAACTGTTTTTT. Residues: CAARQGNEKLFF.

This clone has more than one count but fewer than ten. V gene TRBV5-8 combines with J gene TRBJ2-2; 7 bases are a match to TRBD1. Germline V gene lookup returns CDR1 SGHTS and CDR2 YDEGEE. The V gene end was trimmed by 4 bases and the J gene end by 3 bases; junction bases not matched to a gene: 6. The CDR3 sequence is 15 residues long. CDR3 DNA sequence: TGTGCCAGCAGCCAGCGACAGGGTCACACCGGGGAGCTGTTTTTT. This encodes CASSQRQGHTGELFF.

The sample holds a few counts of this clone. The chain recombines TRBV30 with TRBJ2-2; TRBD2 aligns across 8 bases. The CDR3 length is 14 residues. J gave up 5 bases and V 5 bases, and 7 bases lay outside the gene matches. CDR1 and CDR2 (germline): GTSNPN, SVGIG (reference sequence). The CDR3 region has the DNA TGTGCCTGGTCGTTGGGCGGGAGGACCGGGGAGCTGTTTTTT. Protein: CAWSLGGRTGELFF.

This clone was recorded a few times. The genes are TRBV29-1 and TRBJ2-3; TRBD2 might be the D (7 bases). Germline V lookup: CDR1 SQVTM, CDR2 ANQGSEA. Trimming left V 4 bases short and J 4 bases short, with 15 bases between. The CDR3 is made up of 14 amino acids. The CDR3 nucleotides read TGCAGCGTTGGTGGGGGGGCTTTGGCAGATACGCAGTATTTT. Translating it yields CSVGGGALADTQYF.

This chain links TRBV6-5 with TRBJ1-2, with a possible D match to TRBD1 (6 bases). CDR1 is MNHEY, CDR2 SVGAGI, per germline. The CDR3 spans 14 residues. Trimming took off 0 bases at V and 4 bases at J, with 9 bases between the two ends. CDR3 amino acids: CASSYSSRGYGYTF. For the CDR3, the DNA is TGTGCCAGCAGTTACTCGTCCAGGGGCTATGGCTACACCTTC.

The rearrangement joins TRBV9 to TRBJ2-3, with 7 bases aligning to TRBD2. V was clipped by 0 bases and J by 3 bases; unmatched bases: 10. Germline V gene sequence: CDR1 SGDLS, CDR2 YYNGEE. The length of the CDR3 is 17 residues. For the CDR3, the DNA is TGTGCCAGCAGCGTAGGGGCTGGCGGGAGTTGGACAGATACGCAGTATTTT. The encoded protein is CASSVGAGGSWTDTQYF.

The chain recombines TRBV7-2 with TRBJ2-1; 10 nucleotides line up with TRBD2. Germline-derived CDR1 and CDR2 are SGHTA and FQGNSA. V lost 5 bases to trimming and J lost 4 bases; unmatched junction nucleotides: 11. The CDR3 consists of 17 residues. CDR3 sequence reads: CASSPRGGTSEYNEQFF. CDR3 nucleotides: TGTGCCAGCAGCCCCCGGGGGGGGACTAGCGAATACAATGAGCAGTTCTTC.

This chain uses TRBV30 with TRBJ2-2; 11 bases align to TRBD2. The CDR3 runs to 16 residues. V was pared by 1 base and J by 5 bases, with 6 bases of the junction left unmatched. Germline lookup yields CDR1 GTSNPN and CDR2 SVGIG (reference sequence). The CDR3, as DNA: TGTGCCTGGAGTGGCATAGCGGGGGGGATTACCGGGGAGCTGTTTTTT. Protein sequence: CAWSGIAGGITGELFF.

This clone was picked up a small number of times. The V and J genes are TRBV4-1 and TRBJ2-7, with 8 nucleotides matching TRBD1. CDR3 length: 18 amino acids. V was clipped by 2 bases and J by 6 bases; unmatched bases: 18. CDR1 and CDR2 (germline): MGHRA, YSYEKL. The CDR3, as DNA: TGCGCCAGCAGCCAACGGGACAGGCATCGTCTTCAGGGACTCGAGCAGTACTTC. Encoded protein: CASSQRDRHRLQGLEQYF.

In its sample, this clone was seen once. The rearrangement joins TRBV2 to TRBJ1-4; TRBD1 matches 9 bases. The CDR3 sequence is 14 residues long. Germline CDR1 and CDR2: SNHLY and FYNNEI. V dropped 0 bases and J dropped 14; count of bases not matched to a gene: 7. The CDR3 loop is CASSEALIGQGLFF. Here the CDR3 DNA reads TGTGCCAGCAGTGAAGCGCTTATTGGACAGGGGCTGTTTTTT. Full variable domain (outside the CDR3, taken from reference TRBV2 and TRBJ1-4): EPEVTQTPSHQVTQMGQEVILRCVPISNHLYFYWYRQILGQKVEFLVSFYNNEISEKSEIFDDQFSVERPDGSNFTLKIRSTKLEDSAMYFCASSEALIGQGLFFGSGTQLSVL.

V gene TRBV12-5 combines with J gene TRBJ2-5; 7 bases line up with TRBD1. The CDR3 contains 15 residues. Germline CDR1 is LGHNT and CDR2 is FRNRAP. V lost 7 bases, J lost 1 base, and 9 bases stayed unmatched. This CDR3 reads CASALGQAGQETQYF. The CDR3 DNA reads TGTGCTAGTGCCCTAGGACAGGCAGGCCAAGAGACCCAGTACTTC.

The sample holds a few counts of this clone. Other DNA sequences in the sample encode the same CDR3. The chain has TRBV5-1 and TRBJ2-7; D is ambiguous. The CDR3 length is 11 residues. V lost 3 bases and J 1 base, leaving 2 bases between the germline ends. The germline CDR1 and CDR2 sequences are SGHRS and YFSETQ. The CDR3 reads CASSSSYEQYF. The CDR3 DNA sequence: TGCGCCAGCAGCTCTTCCTACGAGCAGTACTTC.

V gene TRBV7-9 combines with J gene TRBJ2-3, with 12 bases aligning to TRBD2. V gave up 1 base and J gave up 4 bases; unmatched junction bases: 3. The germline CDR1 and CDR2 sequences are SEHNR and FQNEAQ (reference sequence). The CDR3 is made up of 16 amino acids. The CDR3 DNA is TGTGCCAGCAGCTTAGTGACTAGCGGGAGATCAGATACGCAGTATTTT. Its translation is CASSLVTSGRSDTQYF.

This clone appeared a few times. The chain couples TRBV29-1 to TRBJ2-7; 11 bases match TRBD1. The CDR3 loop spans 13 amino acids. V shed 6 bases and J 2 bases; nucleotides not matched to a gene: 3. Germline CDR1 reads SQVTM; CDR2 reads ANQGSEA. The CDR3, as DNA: TGCAGCGTGACGGGACAGGGGGCCTACGAGCAGTACTTC. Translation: CSVTGQGAYEQYF.